The rows below give T cell receptor beta chains drawn from one sample of a study of molecular identifiers for immune sequencing clone quantification. TCRdb called the PCR reads again in MiXCR, with one record for every CDR3 protein. Of about 510,000 distinct CDR3 sequences in the sample, roughly 24% are singletons; the top ten hold roughly 0.77%. Sample: naive CD8+ T cells from blood, with Jurkat cell RNA spiked in. The source of these receptors is a human donor in good health. Some libraries in this study had Jurkat cell RNA spiked in. Each CDR3 is given with its conserved first and last residue. The D gene is left open where the match is weak. A row's size may be missing; if present it is once, few, many or a size class.

NA,TRBJ1-1,TRBV7-9,NA,TGTGCCAGCAGCATTGGGGGGGCCACTGAAGCTTTCTTT,CASSIGGATEAFF
NA,TRBJ2-1,TRBV12-3/TRBV12-4,NA,TGTGCCAGCAGTTCCATCCTAGCTTGGGGGGCAAGGAATGAGCAGTTCTTC,CASSSILAWGARNEQFF
NA,TRBJ2-1,TRBV9,NA,TGTGCCAGCAGCGTAGGAGTTGAGCAGTTCTTC,CASSVGVEQFF
NA,TRBJ2-5,TRBV28,TRBD1,TGTGCCGGGTCCCCGGACAGGGAAGGAGAGACCCAGTACTTC,CAGSPDREGETQYF
NA,TRBJ2-7,TRBV11-2,NA,TGTGCCAGCAGCGGCCGGCCCCCCTACGAGCAGTACTTC,CASSGRPPYEQYF
many,TRBJ2-7,TRBV5-1,NA,TGCGCCAGCAGCTTGGTGGGTCCCACAGGGAGCTCCTACGAGCAGTACTTC,CASSLVGPTGSSYEQYF
few,TRBJ2-5,TRBV19,NA,TGTGCCAGTAGTATGGCAGGGGAAGAGACCCAGTACTTC,CASSMAGEETQYF
many,TRBJ2-5,TRBV19,NA,TGTGCCAGTAGTATAGATGACTTCCAAGAGACCCAGTACTTC,CASSIDDFQETQYF
few,TRBJ1-5,TRBV19,NA,TGTGCCAGTACCCTCCAGGTCAGGGATAGCAATCAGCCCCAGCATTTT,CASTLQVRDSNQPQHF
NA,TRBJ2-1,TRBV2,TRBD2,TGTGCCAGCAGTTCCCCCCTAGCGGGAGTTTACAATGAGCAGTTCTTC,CASSSPLAGVYNEQFF
NA,TRBJ2-5,TRBV12-3/TRBV12-4,TRBD2,TGTGCCAGCAGCCCACATAGCGGGCCCACTCAAGAGACCCAGTACTTC,CASSPHSGPTQETQYF
few,TRBJ2-3,TRBV13,NA,TGTGCCAGCAGCTCCCTAAGCAAGGCAGATACGCAGTATTTT,CASSSLSKADTQYF
many,TRBJ1-1,TRBV28,NA,TGTGCCAGCAGTTCCCGGGGAGACAACACTGAAGCTTTCTTT,CASSSRGDNTEAFF
NA,TRBJ2-2,TRBV25-1,NA,TGTGCCAGCAGTTCCGCAGGCACCGGGGAGCTGTTTTTT,CASSSAGTGELFF
NA,TRBJ1-1,TRBV24-1,NA,TGTGCCACCAGTGATTGGTCTAACACTGAAGCTTTCTTT,CATSDWSNTEAFF
many,TRBJ2-7,TRBV6-5,NA,TGTGCCAGCAGTTATTTTCGTGGGTACGAGCAGTACTTC,CASSYFRGYEQYF
few,TRBJ2-5,TRBV7-9,NA,TGTGCCAGCAGCCCTAGTGCCAGCAGGGTCGAGACCCAGTACTTC,CASSPSASRVETQYF
many,TRBJ2-7,TRBV6-6,TRBD2,TGTGCCAGCCAAACTCCGCGCGGGAGCGTCGGGGGGTACGAGCAGTACTTC,CASQTPRGSVGGYEQYF
many,TRBJ2-7,TRBV7-9,NA,TGTGCCAGCAGCCCGAACCCCTACGAGCAGTACTTC,CASSPNPYEQYF
few,TRBJ2-1,TRBV2,NA,TGTGCCACCGACCTGACTAGTGGATTAGAGAATGAGCAGTTCTTC,CATDLTSGLENEQFF
NA,TRBJ2-3,TRBV15,NA,TGTGCCACCAGCAGAGATTTGGACAGCACAGATACGCAGTATTTT,CATSRDLDSTDTQYF
once,TRBJ2-7,TRBV20-1,NA,TGCAGTGCCGCGAACTGCAGGGAGTCCTACGAGCAGTACTTC,CSAANCRESYEQYF
many,TRBJ1-1,TRBV29-1,TRBD1,TGCAGCGGACAGACAGGGGTTGAAGCTTTCTTT,CSGQTGVEAFF
NA,TRBJ2-7,TRBV7-9,NA,TGTGCCAGCAGCGATACCGGGACCCCCTACGAGCAGTACTTC,CASSDTGTPYEQYF
many,TRBJ2-7,TRBV6-2/TRBV6-3,NA,TGTGCCAGCAGTTATGGACTGACCTACGAGCAGTACTTC,CASSYGLTYEQYF
NA,TRBJ2-5,TRBV7-3,NA,TGTGCCAGCAGCTTATGGGGAGGACAGACCCAGTACTTC,CASSLWGGQTQYF
many,TRBJ1-6,TRBV12-3/TRBV12-4,NA,TGTGCCAGCACCCCGGGACCGCCCGATTCACCCCTCCACTTT,CASTPGPPDSPLHF
few,TRBJ2-6,TRBV7-2,TRBD2,TGTGCCAGCAGCTTAGAAGAGGGACTAGCGGGACCGGGGGGCCACTCTGGGGCCAACGTCCTGACTTTC,CASSLEEGLAGPGGHSGANVLTF
few,TRBJ2-7,TRBV27,TRBD1,TGTGCCACCCGGACAGGGATCTCCTACGAGCAGTACTTC,CATRTGISYEQYF
NA,TRBJ1-2,TRBV14,NA,TGTGCCAGCAGCCAAGATCCGCGGGGGGACCACCTTTATGGCTACACCTTC,CASSQDPRGDHLYGYTF
few,TRBJ2-7,TRBV12-3/TRBV12-4,TRBD1,TGTGCCAGCAGCTCCGTTGGGACAGGGGGACACGAGCAGTACTTC,CASSSVGTGGHEQYF
many,TRBJ2-7,TRBV4-3,TRBD1,TGCGCCAGCAGCCAACCTCGGGACAGGGGTGCCGAGCAGTACTTC,CASSQPRDRGAEQYF
NA,TRBJ1-4,TRBV6-5,NA,TGTGCCAGCAGTTACCGGGGGCTGCGAGAAAAACTGTTTTTT,CASSYRGLREKLFF
few,TRBJ2-2,TRBV9,TRBD2,TGTGCCAGCAGCGCCAGACTAGCGGGGAGGACCGGGGAGCTGTTTTTT,CASSARLAGRTGELFF
many,TRBJ1-4,TRBV6-5,NA,TGTGCCATCGCACGGGACACAAGTGAAAAACTGTTTTTT,CAIARDTSEKLFF
many,TRBJ1-5,TRBV7-9,NA,TGTGCCAGCAGCTTTTCACAGGGCAGTAGCAATCAGCCCCAGCATTTT,CASSFSQGSSNQPQHF
few,TRBJ1-3,TRBV28,TRBD1,TGTGCCAGCAGTGAAGACAGGGGACAACTAAACACCATATATTTT,CASSEDRGQLNTIYF
few,TRBJ2-5,TRBV19,NA,TGTGCCTGTAGTAGTACAGGGTACGAGACCCAGTACTTC,CACSSTGYETQYF
many,TRBJ2-1,TRBV19,TRBD2,TGTGCCAGCAGTTCCTCTAGCGGGTCCTACAATGAGCAGTTCTTC,CASSSSSGSYNEQFF
many,TRBJ1-5,TRBV27,NA,TGTGCCAGCAGTTTGGTGGGACTGAACTCAAATCAGCCCCAGCATTTT,CASSLVGLNSNQPQHF
NA,TRBJ2-7,TRBV27,TRBD2,TGTGCCGGCAGTCCACCGATGCGGGAGACCTACGAGCAGTACTTC,CAGSPPMRETYEQYF
many,TRBJ2-7,TRBV12-3/TRBV12-4,NA,TGTGCCAGCAGCCCTTCAGATGCCTACGAGCAGTACTTC,CASSPSDAYEQYF
few,TRBJ1-5,TRBV20-1,NA,TGCAGTGCTAGAGATCGCGGGGCGGGCCAGCCCCAGCATTTT,CSARDRGAGQPQHF
NA,TRBJ1-1,TRBV10-1,TRBD1,TGCGCCAGCAGTGAGTCACCCCAGGCAGGGGGCGCGGGCACTGAAGCTTTCTTT,CASSESPQAGGAGTEAFF
NA,TRBJ1-5,TRBV4-1,NA,TGCGCCAGCAGCCAAGATCGTATAGGGGTTGGCAATCAGCCCCAGCATTTT,CASSQDRIGVGNQPQHF
NA,TRBJ1-5,TRBV28,TRBD1,TGTGCCAGCAGTCCCAGGGGGAGCAATCAGCCCCAGCATTTT,CASSPRGSNQPQHF
many,TRBJ2-3,TRBV7-9,TRBD1,TGTGCCAGCAGCTCCGGACAGGGGGCAACAGATACGCAGTATTTT,CASSSGQGATDTQYF
few,TRBJ2-7,TRBV2,TRBD2,TGTGCCAGCAGTGAAACGTGGGCTAGCGGGAGTTTGGTTTACGAGCAGTACTTC,CASSETWASGSLVYEQYF
NA,TRBJ2-3,TRBV4-3,NA,TGCGCCAGCAGCCAAGGTCTCGGCGGGGCGGAGACGCAGTATTTT,CASSQGLGGAETQYF
few,TRBJ2-2,TRBV7-6,TRBD2,TGTGCCAGCAGCTTTGGATTACTAGCGGGATACGTCGCGAACACCGGGGAGCTGTTTTTT,CASSFGLLAGYVANTGELFF
NA,TRBJ2-5,TRBV6-2/TRBV6-3,NA,TGTGCCAGCAGTTACTCTTGGGCAAATCAAGAGACCCAGTACTTC,CASSYSWANQETQYF
NA,TRBJ2-1,TRBV10-3,NA,TGTGCCATCAGTGAGTCCCCGGGACAAGAAGACAATGAGCAGTTCTTC,CAISESPGQEDNEQFF
NA,TRBJ1-5,TRBV27,NA,TGTGCCAGCAGTTTAAACGGCCAAAATCAGCCCCAGCCTTTT,CASSLNGQNQPQPF
NA,TRBJ2-5,TRBV20-1,TRBD1,TGCAGTGCTAGAGATTTGGATAGACAGGGTAAAGGAGAGACCCAGTACTTC,CSARDLDRQGKGETQYF
few,TRBJ2-7,TRBV19,NA,TGTGCCAGTAGTATTTCGGGATTCTACGAGCAGTACTTC,CASSISGFYEQYF
few,TRBJ1-5,TRBV6-2/TRBV6-3,NA,TGTGCCAGCAGTTACCTCGAGCAGCCCCAGCATTTT,CASSYLEQPQHF
many,TRBJ1-4,TRBV20-1,TRBD1,TGCAGTGCTAGCGGGACAGTCAATGAAAAACTGTTTTTT,CSASGTVNEKLFF
NA,TRBJ1-5,TRBV5-8,NA,TGTGCCAGCAGCTTGGATTTGGCGGGCGGCTACAATCAGCCCCAGCATTTT,CASSLDLAGGYNQPQHF
few,TRBJ2-1,TRBV29-1,NA,TGCAGTTCTCCTACAGGGTATTACAATGAGCAGTTCTTC,CSSPTGYYNEQFF
many,TRBJ1-1,TRBV7-6,NA,TGTGCCAGCAGCTTAGCGGGGGCTACTGAAGCTTTCTTT,CASSLAGATEAFF